This T cell receptor (beta chain) was recorded in a study of T cell changes during pregnancy in multiple sclerosis. The method was immunoSEQ multiplex PCR; TCRdb's version includes in-frame clones alone and lacks a portion of them. The repertoire holds 60,000 to 75,000 clones, with roughly nine tenths as singletons. CDR1 and CDR2 from the germline V gene are MGHRA and YSYEKL. V lost 3 bases to trimming and J lost 4 bases; unmatched junction nucleotides: 6. CDR3 length: 15 amino acids. The sequence derives from a female donor with multiple sclerosis, enrolled in a pregnancy study. The chain has TRBV4-1 and TRBJ2-7; TRBD2 matches at 10 bases. Sequences were derived from peripheral blood, sampled after pregnancy. CDR3 sequence reads: CASSQGLAPPYEQYF. The CDR3 DNA reads as TGCGCCAGCAGCCAGGGACTAGCGCCCCCTTACGAGCAGTACTTC.